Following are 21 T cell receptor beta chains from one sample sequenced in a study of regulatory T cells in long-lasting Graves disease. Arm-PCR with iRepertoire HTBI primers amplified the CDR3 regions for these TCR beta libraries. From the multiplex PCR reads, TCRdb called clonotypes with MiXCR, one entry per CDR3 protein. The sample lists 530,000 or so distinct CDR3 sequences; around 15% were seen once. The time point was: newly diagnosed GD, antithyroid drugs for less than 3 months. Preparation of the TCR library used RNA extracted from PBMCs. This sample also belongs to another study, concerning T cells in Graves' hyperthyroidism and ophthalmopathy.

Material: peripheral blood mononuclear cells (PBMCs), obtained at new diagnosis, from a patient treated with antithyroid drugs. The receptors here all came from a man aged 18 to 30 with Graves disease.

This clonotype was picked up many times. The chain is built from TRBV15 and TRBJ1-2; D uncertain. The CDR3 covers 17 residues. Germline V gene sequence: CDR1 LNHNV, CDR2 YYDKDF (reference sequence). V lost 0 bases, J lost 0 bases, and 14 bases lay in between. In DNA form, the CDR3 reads TGTGCCACCAGCAGAGATATTGTGGGCAGCTCTAACTATGGCTACACCTTC. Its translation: CATSRDIVGSSNYGYTF.

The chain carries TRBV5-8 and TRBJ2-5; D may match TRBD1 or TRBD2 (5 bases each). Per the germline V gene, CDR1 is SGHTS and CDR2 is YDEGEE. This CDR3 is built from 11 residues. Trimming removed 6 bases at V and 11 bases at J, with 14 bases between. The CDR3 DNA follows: TGTGCCAGCACCGGCTGGGGGAGACAGTACTTC. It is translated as CASTGWGRQYF.

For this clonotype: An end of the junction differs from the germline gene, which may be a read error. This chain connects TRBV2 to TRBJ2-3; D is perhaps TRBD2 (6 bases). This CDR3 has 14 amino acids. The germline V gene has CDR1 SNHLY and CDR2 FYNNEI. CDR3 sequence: CAGSRGMSTDTQYF. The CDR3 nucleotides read TGTGCCGGCAGTCGGGGGATGAGCACAGATACGCAGTATTTT.

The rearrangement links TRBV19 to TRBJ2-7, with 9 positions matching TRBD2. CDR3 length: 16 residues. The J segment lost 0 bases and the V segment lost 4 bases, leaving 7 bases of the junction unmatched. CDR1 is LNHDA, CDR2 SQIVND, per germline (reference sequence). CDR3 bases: TGTGCCAGTAGTAAAACCGGGACTAGCTACTCCTACGAGCAGTACTTC. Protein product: CASSKTGTSYSYEQYF.

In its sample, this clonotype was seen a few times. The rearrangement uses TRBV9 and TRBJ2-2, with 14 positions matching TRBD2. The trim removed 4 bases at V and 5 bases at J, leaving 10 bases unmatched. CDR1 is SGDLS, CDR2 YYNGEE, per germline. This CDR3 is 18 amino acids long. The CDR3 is CASSPSTSGRAQTGELFF. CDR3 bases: TGTGCCAGCAGCCCCTCGACTAGCGGGAGGGCCCAGACCGGGGAGCTGTTTTTT.

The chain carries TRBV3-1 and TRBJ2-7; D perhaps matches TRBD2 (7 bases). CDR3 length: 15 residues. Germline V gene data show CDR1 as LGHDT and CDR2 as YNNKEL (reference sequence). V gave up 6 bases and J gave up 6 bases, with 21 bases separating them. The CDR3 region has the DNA TGTGCCAGCAGTCATTCACCGGGGGGCGGAGGCGAGCAGTACTTC. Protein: CASSHSPGGGGEQYF.

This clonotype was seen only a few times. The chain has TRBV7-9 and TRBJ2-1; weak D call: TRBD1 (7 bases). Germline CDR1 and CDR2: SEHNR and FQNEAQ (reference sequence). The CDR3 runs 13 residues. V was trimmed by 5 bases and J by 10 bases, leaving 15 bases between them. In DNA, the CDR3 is TGTGCCAGCAGCCCTACAGGGGCGGGGGAGCAGTTCTTC. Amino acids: CASSPTGAGEQFF.

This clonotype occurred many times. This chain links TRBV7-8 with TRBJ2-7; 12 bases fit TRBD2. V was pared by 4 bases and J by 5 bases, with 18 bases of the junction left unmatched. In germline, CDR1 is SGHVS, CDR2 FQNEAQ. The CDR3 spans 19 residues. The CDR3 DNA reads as TGTGCCAGCAGCTCCCGACTAGCGGGAGATCTATCGCCCATCGACGAGCAGTACTTC. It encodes CASSSRLAGDLSPIDEQYF.

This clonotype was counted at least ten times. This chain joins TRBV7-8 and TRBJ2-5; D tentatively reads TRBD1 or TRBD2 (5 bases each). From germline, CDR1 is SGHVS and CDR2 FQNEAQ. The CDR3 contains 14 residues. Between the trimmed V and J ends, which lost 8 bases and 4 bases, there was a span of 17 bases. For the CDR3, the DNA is TGTGCCAGCGGAAAGAGGGGATTGCCAGAGACCCAGTACTTC. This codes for CASGKRGLPETQYF.

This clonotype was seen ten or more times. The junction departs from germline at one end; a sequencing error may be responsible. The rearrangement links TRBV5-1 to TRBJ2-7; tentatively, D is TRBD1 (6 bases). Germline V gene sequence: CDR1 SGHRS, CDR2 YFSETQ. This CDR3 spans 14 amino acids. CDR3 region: CASTLGTPSYEQYF. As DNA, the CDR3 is TGCGCCAGCACCTTGGGGACACCTTCCTACGAGCAGTACTTC.

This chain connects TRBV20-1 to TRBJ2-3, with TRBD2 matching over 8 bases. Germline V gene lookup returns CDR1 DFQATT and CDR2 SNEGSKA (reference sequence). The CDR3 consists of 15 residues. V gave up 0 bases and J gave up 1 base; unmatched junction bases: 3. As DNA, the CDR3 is TGCAGTGCTAGAGATGAGACTAGCGGCACAGATACGCAGTATTTT. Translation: CSARDETSGTDTQYF.

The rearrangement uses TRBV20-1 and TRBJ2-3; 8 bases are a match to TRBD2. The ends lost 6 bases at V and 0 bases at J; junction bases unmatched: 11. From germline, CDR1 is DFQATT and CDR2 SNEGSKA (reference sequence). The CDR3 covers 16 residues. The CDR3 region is CSADPTREASTDTQYF. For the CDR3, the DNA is TGCAGTGCGGATCCTACGCGGGAGGCTAGCACAGATACGCAGTATTTT.

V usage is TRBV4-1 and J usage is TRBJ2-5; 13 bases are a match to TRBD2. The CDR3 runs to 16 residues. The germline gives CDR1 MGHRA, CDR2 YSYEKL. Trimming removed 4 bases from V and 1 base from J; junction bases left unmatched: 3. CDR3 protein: CASSPTSGRAQETQYF. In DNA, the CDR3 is TGCGCCAGCAGCCCTACTAGCGGGAGGGCCCAAGAGACCCAGTACTTC.

The DNA of the CDR3 is TGTGCCTGGAGTCGGAGGGCAGGGGGCGCAGCAGGTTCGGGAGGCTACACCTTC. Protein sequence: CAWSRRAGGAAGSGGYTF. The chain recombines TRBV30 with TRBJ1-2; TRBD1 aligns across 8 bases. The V gene's germline CDR1 is GTSNPN and CDR2 SVGIG (reference sequence). The CDR3 runs 18 residues. Trimming took 2 bases from V and 8 from J; bases not matched to a gene: 22. Drawing the rest from reference TRBV30 and TRBJ1-2, the complete variable domain is SQTIHQWPATLVQPVGSPLSLECTVEGTSNPNLYWYRQAAGRGLQLLFYSVGIGQISSEVPQNLSASRPQDRQFILSSKKLLLSDSGFYLCAWSRRAGGAAGSGGYTFGSGTRLTVV.

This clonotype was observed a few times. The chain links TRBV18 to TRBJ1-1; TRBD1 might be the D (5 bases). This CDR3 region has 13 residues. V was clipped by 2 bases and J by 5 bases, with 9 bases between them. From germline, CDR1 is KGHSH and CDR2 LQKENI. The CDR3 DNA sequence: TGTGCCAGCTCACCAGGGACCCAAACTGAAGCTTTCTTT. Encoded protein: CASSPGTQTEAFF.

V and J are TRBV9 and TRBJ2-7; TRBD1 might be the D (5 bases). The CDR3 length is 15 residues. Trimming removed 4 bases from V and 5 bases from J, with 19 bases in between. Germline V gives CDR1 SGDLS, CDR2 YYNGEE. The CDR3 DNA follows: TGTGCCAGCAGCCCCGGTACACAGGATTACGACGAGCAGTACTTC. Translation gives CASSPGTQDYDEQYF.

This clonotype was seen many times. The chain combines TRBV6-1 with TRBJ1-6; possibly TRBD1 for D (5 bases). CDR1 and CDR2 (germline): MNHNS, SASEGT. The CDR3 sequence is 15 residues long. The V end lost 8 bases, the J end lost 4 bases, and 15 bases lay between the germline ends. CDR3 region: CASGQGAVYNSPLHF. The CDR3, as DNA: TGTGCCAGCGGCCAAGGGGCAGTTTATAATTCACCCCTCCACTTT.

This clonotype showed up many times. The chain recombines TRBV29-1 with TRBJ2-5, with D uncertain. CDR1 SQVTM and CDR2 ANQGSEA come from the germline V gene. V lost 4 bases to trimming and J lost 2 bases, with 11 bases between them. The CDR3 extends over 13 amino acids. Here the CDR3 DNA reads TGCAGCGTTGCAGTTAGAAGACAAGAGACCCAGTACTTC. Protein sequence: CSVAVRRQETQYF. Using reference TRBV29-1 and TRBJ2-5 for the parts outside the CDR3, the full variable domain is SAVISQKPSRDICQRGTSLTIQCQVDSQVTMMFWYRQQPGQSLTLIATANQGSEATYESGFVIDKFPISRPNLTFSTLTVSNMSPEDSSIYLCSVAVRRQETQYFGPGTRLLVL.

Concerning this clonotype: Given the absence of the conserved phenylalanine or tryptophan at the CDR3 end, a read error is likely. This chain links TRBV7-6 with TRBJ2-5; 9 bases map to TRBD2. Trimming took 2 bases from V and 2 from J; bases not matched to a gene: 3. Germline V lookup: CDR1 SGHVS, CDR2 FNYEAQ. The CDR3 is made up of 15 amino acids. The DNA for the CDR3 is TGTGCCAGCAGCTTAATACTAGCGGGTCAAGAGACCCAGTACCTC. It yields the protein CASSLILAGQETQYL.

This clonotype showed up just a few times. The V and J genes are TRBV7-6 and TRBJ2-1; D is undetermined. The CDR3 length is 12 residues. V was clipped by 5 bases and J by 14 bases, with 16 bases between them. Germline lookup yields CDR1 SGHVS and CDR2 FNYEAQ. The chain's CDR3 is CASSPLVEVEFF. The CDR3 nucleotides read TGTGCCAGCAGCCCTCTGGTCGAGGTGGAGTTCTTC.

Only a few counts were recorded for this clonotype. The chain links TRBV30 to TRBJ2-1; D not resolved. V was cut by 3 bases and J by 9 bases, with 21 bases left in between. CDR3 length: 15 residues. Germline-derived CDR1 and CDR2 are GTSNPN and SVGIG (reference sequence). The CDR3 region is CAWSEDSGPTGEQFF. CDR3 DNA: TGTGCCTGGAGCGAAGACTCCGGACCGACGGGTGAGCAGTTCTTC. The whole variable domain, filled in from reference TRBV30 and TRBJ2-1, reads SQTIHQWPATLVQPVGSPLSLECTVEGTSNPNLYWYRQAAGRGLQLLFYSVGIGQISSEVPQNLSASRPQDRQFILSSKKLLLSDSGFYLCAWSEDSGPTGEQFFGPGTRLTVL.